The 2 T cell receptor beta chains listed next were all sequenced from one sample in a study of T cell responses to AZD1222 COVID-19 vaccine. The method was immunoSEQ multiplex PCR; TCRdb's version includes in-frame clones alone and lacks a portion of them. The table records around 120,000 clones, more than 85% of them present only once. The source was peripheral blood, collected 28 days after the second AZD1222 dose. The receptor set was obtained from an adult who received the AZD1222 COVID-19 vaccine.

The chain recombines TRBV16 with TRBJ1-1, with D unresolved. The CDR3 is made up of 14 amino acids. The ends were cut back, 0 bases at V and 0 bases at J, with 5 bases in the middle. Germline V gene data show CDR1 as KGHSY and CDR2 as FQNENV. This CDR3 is CASSQSGLNTEAFF. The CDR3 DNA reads TGTGCCAGCAGCCAATCCGGATTGAACACTGAAGCTTTCTTT.

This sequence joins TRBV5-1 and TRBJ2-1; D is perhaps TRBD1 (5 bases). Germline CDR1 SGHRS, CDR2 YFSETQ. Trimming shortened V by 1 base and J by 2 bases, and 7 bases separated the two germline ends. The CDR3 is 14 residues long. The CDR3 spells CASSLQGAYNEQFF. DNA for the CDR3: TGCGCCAGCAGCTTGCAGGGTGCCTACAATGAGCAGTTCTTC.